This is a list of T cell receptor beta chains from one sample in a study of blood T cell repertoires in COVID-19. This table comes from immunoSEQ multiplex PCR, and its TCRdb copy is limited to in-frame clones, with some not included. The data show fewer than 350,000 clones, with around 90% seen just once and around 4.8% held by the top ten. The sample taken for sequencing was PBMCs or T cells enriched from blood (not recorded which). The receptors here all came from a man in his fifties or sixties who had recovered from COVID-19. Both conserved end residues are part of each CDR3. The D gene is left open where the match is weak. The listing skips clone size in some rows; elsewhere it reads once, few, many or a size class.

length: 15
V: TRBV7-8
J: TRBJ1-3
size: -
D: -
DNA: TGTGCCAGCAGCTTAATGGGGACACCTGGAAACACCATATATTTT
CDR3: CASSLMGTPGNTIYF

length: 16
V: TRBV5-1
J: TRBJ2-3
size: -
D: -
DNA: TGCGCCAGCAGCTTAGCCCAGGCACCCGGGAAAGATACGCAGTATTTT
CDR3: CASSLAQAPGKDTQYF

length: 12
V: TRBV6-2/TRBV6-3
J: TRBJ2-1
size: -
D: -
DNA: TGTGCCAGCAGTTACTCAACTCGGGAGCAGTTCTTC
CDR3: CASSYSTREQFF

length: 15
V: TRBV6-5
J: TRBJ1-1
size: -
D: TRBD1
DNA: TGTGCCAGCAGTTCACTGGACAGGGGGCTCACTGAAGCTTTCTTT
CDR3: CASSSLDRGLTEAFF

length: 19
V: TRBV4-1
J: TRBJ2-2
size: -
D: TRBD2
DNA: TGCGCCAGCAGCCAAGATCCTCGGACTAGCGGGAGGCGCACCGGGGAGCTGTTTTTT
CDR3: CASSQDPRTSGRRTGELFF

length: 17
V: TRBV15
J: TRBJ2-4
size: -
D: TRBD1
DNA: TGTGCCACCAGCACCCAAACGACCTACAGGGGCAAAAACATTCAGTACTTC
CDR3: CATSTQTTYRGKNIQYF

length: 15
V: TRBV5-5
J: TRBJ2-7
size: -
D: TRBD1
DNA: TGTGCCAGCAGCTTGGTTGACAGGGCCTCCTACGAGCAGTACTTC
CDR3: CASSLVDRASYEQYF

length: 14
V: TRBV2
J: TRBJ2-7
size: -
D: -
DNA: TGTGCCAGCAGGGGAGGTACGGCCGCCTACGAGCAGTACTTC
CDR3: CASRGGTAAYEQYF

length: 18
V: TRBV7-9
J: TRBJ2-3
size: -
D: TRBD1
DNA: TGTGCCAGCAGCTATCGGACAGGGGGCGAGCAACACACAGATACGCAGTATTTT
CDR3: CASSYRTGGEQHTDTQYF

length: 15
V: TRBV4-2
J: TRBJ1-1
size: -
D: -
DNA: TGTGCCAGCAGCCAAGATGTCGGGAGCAGGGAGAACGCTTTCTTT
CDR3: CASSQDVGSRENAFF

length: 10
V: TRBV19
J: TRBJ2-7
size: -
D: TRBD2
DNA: TGTGCCAGACTAGCGAACGAGCAGTACTTC
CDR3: CARLANEQYF

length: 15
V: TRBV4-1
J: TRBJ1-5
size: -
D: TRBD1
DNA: TGCGCCAGCAGCGGTGGACAGGGGTATAATCAGCCCCAGCATTTT
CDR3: CASSGGQGYNQPQHF

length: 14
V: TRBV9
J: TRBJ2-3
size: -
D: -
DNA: TGTGCCAGCAGCGCTGAGGGAAACACAGATACGCAGTATTTT
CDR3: CASSAEGNTDTQYF

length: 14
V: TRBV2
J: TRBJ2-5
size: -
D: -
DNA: TGTGCCAGCAGTCCGGGACTAAGGGGGGAGACCCAGTACTTC
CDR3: CASSPGLRGETQYF

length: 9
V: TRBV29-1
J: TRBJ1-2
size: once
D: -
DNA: TGCAGCGTTCGCTATGGCTACACCTTC
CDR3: CSVRYGYTF

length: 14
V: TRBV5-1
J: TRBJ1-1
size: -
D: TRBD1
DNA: TGCGCCAGCAGCGCTCGACAGGGCGACACTGAAGCTTTCTTT
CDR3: CASSARQGDTEAFF

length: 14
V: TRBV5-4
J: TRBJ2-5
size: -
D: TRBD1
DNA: TGTGCCAGCAGCTTGCGGGACAGCCAAGAGACCCAGTACTTC
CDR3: CASSLRDSQETQYF

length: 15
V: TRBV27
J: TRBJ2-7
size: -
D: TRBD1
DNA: TGTGCCAGCACCCCGCTGGGACAGGGATCCTACGAGCAGTACTTC
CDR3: CASTPLGQGSYEQYF

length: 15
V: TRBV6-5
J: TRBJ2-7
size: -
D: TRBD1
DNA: TGTGCCAGCACTCTATCCGGGACAGCCACCTACGAGCAGTACTTC
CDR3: CASTLSGTATYEQYF

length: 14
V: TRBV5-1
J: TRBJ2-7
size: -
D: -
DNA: TGCGCCAGCAGCCAAGGACGGGGAAACTACGAGCAGTACTTC
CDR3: CASSQGRGNYEQYF

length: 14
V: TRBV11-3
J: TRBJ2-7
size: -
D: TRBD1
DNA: TGTGCCAGCAGCTTAAGGGGACAGTCCCGCGAGCAGTACTTC
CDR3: CASSLRGQSREQYF

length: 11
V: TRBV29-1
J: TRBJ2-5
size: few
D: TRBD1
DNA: TGCAGCGCCGACAGGGGAAAGACCCAGTACTTC
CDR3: CSADRGKTQYF

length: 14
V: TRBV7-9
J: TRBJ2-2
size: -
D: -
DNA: TGTGCCAGCAGCTTGGGGAGGAACACCGGGGAGCTGTTTTTT
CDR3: CASSLGRNTGELFF

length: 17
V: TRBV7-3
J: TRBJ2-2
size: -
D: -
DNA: TGTGCCAGCAGCACTCGGAGGGGGAGGGAGAACACCGGGGAGCTGTTTTTT
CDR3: CASSTRRGRENTGELFF

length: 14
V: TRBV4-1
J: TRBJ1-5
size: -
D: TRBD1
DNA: TGCGCCAGCAGCCAAACAGGGGCCGACCAGCCCCAGCATTTT
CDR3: CASSQTGADQPQHF

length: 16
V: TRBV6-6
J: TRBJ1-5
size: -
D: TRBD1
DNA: TGTGCCAGCAGTACTACCGGACAGGGGGGATCTCAGCCCCAGCATTTT
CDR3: CASSTTGQGGSQPQHF

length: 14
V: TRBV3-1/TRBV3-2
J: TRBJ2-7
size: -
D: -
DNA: TGTGCCAGCAGCACCTACCCCCCGGGAGTCGAGCAGTACTTC
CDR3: CASSTYPPGVEQYF

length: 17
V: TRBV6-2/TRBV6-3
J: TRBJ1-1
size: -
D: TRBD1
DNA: TGTGCCAGCAGTTACAGCCTGACAGGGAGGATGAACACTGAAGCTTTCTTT
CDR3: CASSYSLTGRMNTEAFF

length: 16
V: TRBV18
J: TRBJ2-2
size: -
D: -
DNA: TGTGCCAGCTCACCACGGTCGGGACAAACCTCCGGGGAGCTGTTTTTT
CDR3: CASSPRSGQTSGELFF

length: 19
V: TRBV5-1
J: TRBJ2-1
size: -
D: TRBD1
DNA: TGCGCCAGCAGCAGGGGGACAGGGGGAACCATCACCTCCTACAATGAGCAGTTCTTC
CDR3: CASSRGTGGTITSYNEQFF

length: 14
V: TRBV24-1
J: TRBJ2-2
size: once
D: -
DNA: TGTGCCACCAGTGATTTGTCAGGGAACGGGGAGCTGTTTTTT
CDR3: CATSDLSGNGELFF

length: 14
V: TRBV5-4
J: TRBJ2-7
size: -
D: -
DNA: TGTGCCAGCAGTAAGGGCAGGGGGGTTTACGAGCAGTACTTC
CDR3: CASSKGRGVYEQYF

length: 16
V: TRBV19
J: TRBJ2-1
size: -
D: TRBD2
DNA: TGTGCCAGTACCGGATTCGGCGGGAGGGCCAGGAATGAGCAGTTCTTC
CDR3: CASTGFGGRARNEQFF

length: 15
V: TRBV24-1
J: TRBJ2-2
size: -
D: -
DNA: TGTGCCACCAGTGACCCTGACATGTACACCGGGGAGCTGTTTTTT
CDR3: CATSDPDMYTGELFF

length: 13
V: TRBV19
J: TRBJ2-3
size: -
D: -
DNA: TGTGCCAGTAGTATACAAAACACAGATACGCAGTATTTT
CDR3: CASSIQNTDTQYF

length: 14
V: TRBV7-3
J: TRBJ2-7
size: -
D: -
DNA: TGTGCCAGCAGCCGGGCGGGTTCCGTATACGAGCAGTACTTC
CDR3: CASSRAGSVYEQYF

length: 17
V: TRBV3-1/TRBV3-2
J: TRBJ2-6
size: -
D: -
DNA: TGTGCCAGCAGCCTCACGCAGGGAGGCTCTGGGGCCAACGTCCTGACTTTC
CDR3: CASSLTQGGSGANVLTF

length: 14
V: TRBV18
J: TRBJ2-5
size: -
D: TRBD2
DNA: TGTGCCAGCTCACCACCGGGGGGGATCGAGACCCAGTACTTC
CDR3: CASSPPGGIETQYF

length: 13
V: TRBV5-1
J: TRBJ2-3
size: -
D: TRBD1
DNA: TGCGCCAGCAGCCAGGGACAGCTAGATACGCAGTATTTT
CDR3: CASSQGQLDTQYF

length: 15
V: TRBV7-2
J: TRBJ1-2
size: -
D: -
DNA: TGTGCCAGCAGCTTTACAGGCGGTCTTAACTATGGCTACACCTTC
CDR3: CASSFTGGLNYGYTF

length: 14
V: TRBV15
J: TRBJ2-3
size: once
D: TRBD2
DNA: TGTGCCGCCCAACTAGCGGGAGTTGGAGATACGCAGTATTTT
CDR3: CAAQLAGVGDTQYF

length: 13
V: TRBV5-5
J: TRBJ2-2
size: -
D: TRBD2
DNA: TGTGCCAGCAGCTTCACTAGCGCCGGGGAGCTGTTTTTT
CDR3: CASSFTSAGELFF

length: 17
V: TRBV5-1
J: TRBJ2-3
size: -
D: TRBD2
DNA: TGCGCCAGCAGCTTGGACCCGGGACTAGCGGGAATGGATACGCAGTATTTT
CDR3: CASSLDPGLAGMDTQYF

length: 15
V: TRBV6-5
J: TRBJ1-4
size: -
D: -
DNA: TGTGCCAGCAGTCGTACCTCGGGGACTAATGAAAAACTGTTTTTT
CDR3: CASSRTSGTNEKLFF

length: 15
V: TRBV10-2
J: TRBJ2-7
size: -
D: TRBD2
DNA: TGCGCCAGCAGTCTCGCCGGGACTAGTTATGACGAGCAGTACTTC
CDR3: CASSLAGTSYDEQYF

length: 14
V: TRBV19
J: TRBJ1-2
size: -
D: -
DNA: TGTGCCAGTAGCGCCTTGACAGCAAACTATGGCTACACCTTC
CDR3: CASSALTANYGYTF

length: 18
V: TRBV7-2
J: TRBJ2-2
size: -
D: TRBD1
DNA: TGTGCCAGCAGCCAGACCCGACAGGGAATATTAGTAGCCGGGGAGCTGTTTTTT
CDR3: CASSQTRQGILVAGELFF

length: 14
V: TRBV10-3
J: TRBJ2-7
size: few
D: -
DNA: TGTGCCATCAGTGATGTGGACTACCTACGGGAGCAGTACTTC
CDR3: CAISDVDYLREQYF

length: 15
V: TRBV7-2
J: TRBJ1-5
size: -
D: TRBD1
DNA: TGTGCCAGCAGGTATACCGGGACAGGGACTCAGCCCCAGCATTTT
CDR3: CASRYTGTGTQPQHF

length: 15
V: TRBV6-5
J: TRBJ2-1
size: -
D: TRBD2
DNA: TGTGCCAGCAGTTTGACTAGCGGGAACTACAATGAGCAGTTCTTC
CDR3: CASSLTSGNYNEQFF

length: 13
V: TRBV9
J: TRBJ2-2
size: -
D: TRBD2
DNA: TGTGCCACCGGGAGGGAGAACACCGGGGAGCTGTTTTTT
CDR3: CATGRENTGELFF

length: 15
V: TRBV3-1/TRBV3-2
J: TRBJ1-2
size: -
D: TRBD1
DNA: TGTGCCAGCAGCTCCTTTGACAGGGGTAACTATGGCTACACCTTC
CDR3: CASSSFDRGNYGYTF